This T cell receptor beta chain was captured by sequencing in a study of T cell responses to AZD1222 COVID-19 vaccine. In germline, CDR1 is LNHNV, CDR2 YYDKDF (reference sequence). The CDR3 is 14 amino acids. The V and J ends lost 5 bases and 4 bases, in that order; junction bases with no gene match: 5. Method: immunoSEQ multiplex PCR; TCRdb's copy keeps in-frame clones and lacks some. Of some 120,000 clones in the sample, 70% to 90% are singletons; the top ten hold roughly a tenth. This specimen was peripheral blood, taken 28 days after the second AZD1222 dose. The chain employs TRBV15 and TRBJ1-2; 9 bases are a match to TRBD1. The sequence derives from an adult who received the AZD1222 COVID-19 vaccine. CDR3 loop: CATSPRDRAYGYTF. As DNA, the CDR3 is TGTGCCACCAGCCCCCGGGACAGGGCCTATGGCTACACCTTC.